A selection of T cell receptor beta chains follows, all from one sample in a study of cytomegalovirus exposure and HLA in healthy donors. Clones were read by immunoSEQ multiplex PCR, and TCRdb kept only the in-frame ones, dropping some. The top ten clones hold approximately 20% of a sample with 150,000 to 170,000 clones, about 88% of them seen once. The sequenced sample was PBMCs. The receptors were gathered from a man younger than 35 in good health and CMV-seropositive. The CDR3 runs from the conserved cysteine through the conserved F or W. Fields, in order: clone size, V gene, J gene, D gene, CDR3 DNA, CDR3 protein. A D gene is named only where the DNA matches it firmly. The listing skips clone size in some rows; elsewhere it reads once, few, many or a size class.

.	TRBV10-3	TRBJ2-5	TRBD1	TGTGCCATCAGTGAGTCGGACAGGGGGCCCGGGGAGACCCAGTACTTC	CAISESDRGPGETQYF
.	TRBV9	TRBJ1-2	.	TGTGCCAGCAGCGCCATCTATGGCTACACCTTC	CASSAIYGYTF
.	TRBV9	TRBJ2-7	.	TGTGCCAGCAGCCGGGAAGGCACCTCGTCCTACGAGCAGTACTTC	CASSREGTSSYEQYF
.	TRBV6-5	TRBJ2-5	.	TGTGCCAGCAGACAGGGCTCAGGGACCCAGTACTTC	CASRQGSGTQYF
.	TRBV6-5	TRBJ1-5	TRBD1	TGTGCCAGCAGTTTAACAGGGGATGGTCAGCCCCAGCATTTT	CASSLTGDGQPQHF
.	TRBV18	TRBJ2-5	TRBD2	TGTGCCAGCTCACGAGCGGGGCAAGAGACCCAGTACTTC	CASSRAGQETQYF
.	TRBV4-3	TRBJ2-7	.	TGCGCCAGCAGCCAAGGCCAGGGGATCCCCTTCGAGCAGTACTTC	CASSQGQGIPFEQYF
.	TRBV6-1	TRBJ2-5	TRBD1	TGTGCCAGCAGAGAAACAACAGGGGGCCCGGAGACCCAGTACTTC	CASRETTGGPETQYF
.	TRBV30	TRBJ1-2	TRBD1	TGTGTCAGAGCCGGACAGGGAAGAGACTATGGCTACACCTTC	CVRAGQGRDYGYTF
.	TRBV6-6	TRBJ1-1	TRBD1	TGTGCCAGCAGTTCTCCGACAGGGGGCGCGGTGCCTTTCTTT	CASSSPTGGAVPFF
.	TRBV19	TRBJ1-5	.	TGTGCCAGTAGTCTCTTCCCGGATAGAGGAGTTCGAGTGCCGCCCCAGCATTTT	CASSLFPDRGVRVPPQHF
once	TRBV7-3	TRBJ2-1	TRBD2	TGTGCCAGCAGCTTTGGCGGGAGCTACAATGAGCAGTTCTTC	CASSFGGSYNEQFF
once	TRBV18	TRBJ2-7	TRBD1	TGTGCCAGCTCACACCTCGGGACAGGGGGCCCCTACGAGCAGTACTTC	CASSHLGTGGPYEQYF
.	TRBV5-6	TRBJ2-1	TRBD2	TGTGCCAGCAGCTTGGAACTAGCGGGGGTGGATGAGCAGTTCTTC	CASSLELAGVDEQFF
.	TRBV7-9	TRBJ1-2	.	TGTGCCAGCAGCTTGCTCGACAGCGCCGGCTACACCTTC	CASSLLDSAGYTF